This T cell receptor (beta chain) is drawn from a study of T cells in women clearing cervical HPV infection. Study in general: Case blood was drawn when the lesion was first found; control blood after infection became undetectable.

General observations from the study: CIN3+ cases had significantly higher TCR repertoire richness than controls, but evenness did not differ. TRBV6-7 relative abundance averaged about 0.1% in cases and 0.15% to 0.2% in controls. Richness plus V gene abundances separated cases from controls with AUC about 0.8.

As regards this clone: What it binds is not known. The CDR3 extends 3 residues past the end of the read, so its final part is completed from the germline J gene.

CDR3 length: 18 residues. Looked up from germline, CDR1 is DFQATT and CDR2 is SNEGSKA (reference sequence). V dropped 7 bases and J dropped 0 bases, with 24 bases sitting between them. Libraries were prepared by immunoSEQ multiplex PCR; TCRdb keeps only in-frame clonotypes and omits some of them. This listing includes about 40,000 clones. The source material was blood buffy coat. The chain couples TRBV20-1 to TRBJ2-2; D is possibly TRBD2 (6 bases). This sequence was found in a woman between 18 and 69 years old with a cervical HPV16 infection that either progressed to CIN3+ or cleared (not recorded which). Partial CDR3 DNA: TGCAGTGTTCCGAGGGAGGTAGGGCTAGCCTCGAACACCGGGGAG. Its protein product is CSVPREVGLASNTGE. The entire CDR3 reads CSVPREVGLASNTGELFF.